One sample yielded the 10 T cell receptor beta chains listed below, sequenced in a study of beta chain features in type 1 diabetes. Expressed TCRB transcripts were sequenced because the isolated RNA had all been reverse transcribed beforehand. Repertoires were generated with immunoSEQ multiplex PCR, while TCRdb's copy carries only in-frame clones and drops some. The table has 140,000 to 150,000 clones, about 10% seen once. Source material: naive CD4+ T cells from blood. All receptors derive from a man younger than 35 in good health.

This clone was detected a few times. This rearrangement joins TRBV5-4 to TRBJ2-5; maybe TRBD2 (6 bases). The CDR3 consists of 14 residues. Trimming stripped 4 bases from V and 1 base from J, with 11 bases between. From germline, CDR1 is SGHNT and CDR2 YYREEE (reference sequence). The CDR3 DNA is TGTGCCAGCAGCCTCGTGGGGGGCCAAGAGACCCAGTACTTC. Encoded protein: CASSLVGGQETQYF.

The sample holds a few counts of this clone. The chain employs TRBV6-6 and TRBJ2-1, with TRBD1 matching over 9 bases. Per germline, CDR1 MNHNY and CDR2 SVGAGI (reference sequence). Trimming took 5 bases from V and 2 from J; bases not matched to a gene: 4. CDR3 size: 15 residues. The CDR3 loop reads CASSDGQGTYNEQFF. CDR3 nucleotide sequence: TGTGCCAGCAGTGACGGACAGGGGACCTACAATGAGCAGTTCTTC.

The chain employs TRBV19 and TRBJ2-2; 7 bases line up with TRBD1. In germline, CDR1 is LNHDA, CDR2 SQIVND (reference sequence). The CDR3 totals 14 residues. After removal of 1 base from V and 5 bases from J, the junction contained 1 base not matched to a gene. The CDR3 DNA is TGTGCCAGTAGTATAGGACAGGGAACCGGGGAGCTGTTTTTT. Translation gives CASSIGQGTGELFF.

The chain has TRBV6-5 and TRBJ2-3, with D unresolved. Trimming removed 6 bases from V and 1 base from J, with 8 bases in between. Germline CDR1 and CDR2: MNHEY and SVGAGI. There are 13 residues in the CDR3. The CDR3 bases are TGTGCCAGCAGACCAGGTGGCACAGATACGCAGTATTTT. Translated: CASRPGGTDTQYF.

The rearrangement joins TRBV11-3 to TRBJ2-5; weak D call: TRBD1 (6 bases). V lost 5 bases to trimming and J lost 4 bases, with 11 bases between them. Germline V gives CDR1 SGHNT, CDR2 YENEEA. The CDR3 has 13 amino acids. The CDR3 nucleotides read TGTGCCAGCAGCCAACGGACAGCAGAGACCCAGTACTTC. This encodes CASSQRTAETQYF. Full variable domain (outside the CDR3, taken from reference TRBV11-3 and TRBJ2-5): EAGVVQSPRYKIIEKKQPVAFWCNPISGHNTLYWYLQNLGQGPELLIRYENEEAVDDSQLPKDRFSAERLKGVDSTLKIQPAELGDSAVYLCASSQRTAETQYFGPGTRLLVL.

This clone came up a few times. J is TRBJ2-3 and V is TRBV28, with a possible D match to TRBD2 (6 bases). The CDR3 is 14 residues long. The germline V and J ends were trimmed by 6 bases and 7 bases, with 17 bases remaining between them. The V gene's germline CDR1 is MDHEN and CDR2 SYDVKM. CDR3 sequence reads: CASRTGLSLNTQYF. Here the CDR3 DNA reads TGTGCCAGCAGAACTGGACTATCTTTGAATACGCAGTATTTT.

This chain connects TRBV25-1 to TRBJ1-2; 7 bases match TRBD1. The CDR3 length is 14 residues. The germline gives CDR1 MGHDK, CDR2 SYGVNS. J was trimmed by 3 bases and V by 3 bases; bases with no gene match: 4. The CDR3 reads CASSDLDRHYGYTF. In nucleotides, the CDR3 is TGTGCCAGCAGTGATTTGGACAGGCACTATGGCTACACCTTC.

This clone was seen a handful of times. The V gene is TRBV19, the J gene TRBJ2-1; 8 bases line up with TRBD1. J was trimmed by 8 bases and V by 3 bases; bases with no gene match: 18. Germline V gene lookup returns CDR1 LNHDA and CDR2 SQIVND (reference sequence). This CDR3 is 18 amino acids long. The CDR3 protein is CASSIRGRGRLGTDEQFF. CDR3 sequence (DNA): TGTGCCAGTAGTATCCGGGGCAGGGGGCGATTAGGCACCGATGAGCAGTTCTTC. Full variable domain (remainder filled in from reference TRBV19 and TRBJ2-1): DGGITQSPKYLFRKEGQNVTLSCEQNLNHDAMYWYRQDPGQGLRLIYYSQIVNDFQKGDIAEGYSVSREKKESFPLTVTSAQKNPTAFYLCASSIRGRGRLGTDEQFFGPGTRLTVL.

There are a few counts of this clone. V and J are TRBV19 and TRBJ2-7; 8 bases map to TRBD1. Germline values: CDR1 LNHDA, CDR2 SQIVND (reference sequence). The CDR3 length is 14 residues. The J segment lost 2 bases and the V segment lost 5 bases, leaving 5 bases of the junction unmatched. In DNA form, the CDR3 reads TGTGCCAGTAGTGAGCAGACAGGGGCCTACGAGCAGTACTTC. Its protein product is CASSEQTGAYEQYF.

The gene calls are TRBV7-6 and TRBJ2-2; 8 bases match TRBD1. CDR3 length equals 15 residues. The V gene's germline CDR1 is SGHVS and CDR2 FNYEAQ. V shed 5 bases and J 0 bases; nucleotides not matched to a gene: 2. CDR3 nucleotides: TGTGCCAGCAGCCCGACAGGGGCGAACACCGGGGAGCTGTTTTTT. Amino acids: CASSPTGANTGELFF.